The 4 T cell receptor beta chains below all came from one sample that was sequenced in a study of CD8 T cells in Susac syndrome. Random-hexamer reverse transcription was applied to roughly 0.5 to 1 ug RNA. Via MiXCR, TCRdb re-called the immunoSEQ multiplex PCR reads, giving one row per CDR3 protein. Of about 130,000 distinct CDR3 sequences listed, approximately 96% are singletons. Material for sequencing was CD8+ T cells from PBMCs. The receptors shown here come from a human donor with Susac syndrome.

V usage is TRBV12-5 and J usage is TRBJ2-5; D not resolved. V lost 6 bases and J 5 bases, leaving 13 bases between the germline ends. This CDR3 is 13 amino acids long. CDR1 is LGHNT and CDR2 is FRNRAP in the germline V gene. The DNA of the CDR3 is TGTGCTAGTGGAGGCCCTCCCAGGGAGACCCAGTACTTC. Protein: CASGGPPRETQYF.

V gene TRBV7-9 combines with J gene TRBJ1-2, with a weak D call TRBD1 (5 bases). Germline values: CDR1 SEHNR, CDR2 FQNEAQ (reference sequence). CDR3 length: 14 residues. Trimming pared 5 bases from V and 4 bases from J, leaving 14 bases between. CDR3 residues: CASSPPGNAYGYTF. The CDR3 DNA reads TGTGCCAGCAGCCCCCCAGGGAACGCCTATGGCTACACCTTC.

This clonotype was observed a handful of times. CDR3 region: CASSGGNTEAFF. CDR3 nucleotides: TGTGCCAGCAGCGGGGGGAACACTGAAGCTTTCTTT. The V call is TRBV14, the J call TRBJ1-1; a weak D match, TRBD1 (5 bases). Germline CDR1 is SGHDN and CDR2 is FVKESK. The CDR3 has 12 residues. Between the trimmed V and J ends, which lost 5 bases and 1 base, there was a span of 5 bases.

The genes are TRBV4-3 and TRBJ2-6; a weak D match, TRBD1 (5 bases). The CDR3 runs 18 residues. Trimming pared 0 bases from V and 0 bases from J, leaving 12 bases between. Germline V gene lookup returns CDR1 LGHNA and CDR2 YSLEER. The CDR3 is CASSQDGQQTSGANVLTF. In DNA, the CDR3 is TGCGCCAGCAGCCAAGATGGACAACAAACCTCTGGGGCCAACGTCCTGACTTTC.